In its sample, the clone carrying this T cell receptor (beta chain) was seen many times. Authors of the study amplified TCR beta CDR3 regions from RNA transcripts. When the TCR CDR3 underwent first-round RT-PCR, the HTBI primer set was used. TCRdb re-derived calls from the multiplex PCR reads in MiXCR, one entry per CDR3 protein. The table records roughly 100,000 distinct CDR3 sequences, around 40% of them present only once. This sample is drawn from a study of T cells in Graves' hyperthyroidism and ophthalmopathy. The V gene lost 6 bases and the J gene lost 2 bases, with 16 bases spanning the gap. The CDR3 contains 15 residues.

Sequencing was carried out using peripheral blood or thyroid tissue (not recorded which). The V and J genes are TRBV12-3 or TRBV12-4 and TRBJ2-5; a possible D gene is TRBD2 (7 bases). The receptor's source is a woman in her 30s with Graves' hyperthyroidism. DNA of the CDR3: TGTGCCAGCAGCCCCCTGGGGGGGACACAAGAGACCCAGTACTTC. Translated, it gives CASSPLGGTQETQYF.